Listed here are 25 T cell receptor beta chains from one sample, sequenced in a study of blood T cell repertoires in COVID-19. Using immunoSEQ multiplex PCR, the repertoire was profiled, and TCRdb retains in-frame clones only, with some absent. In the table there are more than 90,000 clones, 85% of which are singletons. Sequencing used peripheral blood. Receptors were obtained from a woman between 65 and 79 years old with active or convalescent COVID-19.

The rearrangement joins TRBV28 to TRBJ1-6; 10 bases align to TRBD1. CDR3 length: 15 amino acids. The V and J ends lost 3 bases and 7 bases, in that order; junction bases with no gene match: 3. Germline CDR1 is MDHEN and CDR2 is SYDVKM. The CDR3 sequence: CASSFDRGPNSPLHF. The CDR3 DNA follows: TGTGCCAGCAGTTTCGACAGGGGGCCCAATTCACCCCTCCACTTT.

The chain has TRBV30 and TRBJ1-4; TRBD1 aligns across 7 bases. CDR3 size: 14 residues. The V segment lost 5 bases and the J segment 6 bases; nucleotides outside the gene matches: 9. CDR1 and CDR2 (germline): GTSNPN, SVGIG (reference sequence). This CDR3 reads CAWVRQGRDEKLFF. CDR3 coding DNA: TGTGCCTGGGTACGACAGGGACGGGATGAAAAACTGTTTTTT.

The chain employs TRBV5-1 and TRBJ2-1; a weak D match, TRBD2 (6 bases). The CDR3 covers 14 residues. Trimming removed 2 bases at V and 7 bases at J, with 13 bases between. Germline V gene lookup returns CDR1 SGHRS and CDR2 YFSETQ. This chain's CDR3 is CASSFGGGVNEQFF. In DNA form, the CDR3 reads TGCGCCAGCAGCTTCGGGGGTGGAGTTAATGAGCAGTTCTTC. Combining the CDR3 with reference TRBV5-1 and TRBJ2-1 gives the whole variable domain KAGVTQTPRYLIKTRGQQVTLSCSPISGHRSVSWYQQTPGQGLQFLFEYFSETQRNKGNFPGRFSGRQFSNSRSEMNVSTLELGDSALYLCASSFGGGVNEQFFGPGTRLTVL.

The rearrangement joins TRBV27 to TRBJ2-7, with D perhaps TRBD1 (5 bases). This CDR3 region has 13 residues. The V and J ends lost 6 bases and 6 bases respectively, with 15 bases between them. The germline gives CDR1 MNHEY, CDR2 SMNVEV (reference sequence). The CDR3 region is CASRLTVVGEQYF. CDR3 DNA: TGTGCCAGCAGGTTGACAGTTGTGGGCGAGCAGTACTTC.

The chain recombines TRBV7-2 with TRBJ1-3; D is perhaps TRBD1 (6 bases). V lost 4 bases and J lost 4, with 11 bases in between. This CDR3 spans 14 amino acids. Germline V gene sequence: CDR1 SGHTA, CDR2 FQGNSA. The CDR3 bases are TGTGCCAGCAGCTCCCTAGGACAGGGAAACACCATATATTTT. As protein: CASSSLGQGNTIYF.

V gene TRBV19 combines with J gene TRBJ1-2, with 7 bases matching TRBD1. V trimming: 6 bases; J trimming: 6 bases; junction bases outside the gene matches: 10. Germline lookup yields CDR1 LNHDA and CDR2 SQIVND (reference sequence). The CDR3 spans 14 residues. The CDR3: CASSQGTARNGYTF. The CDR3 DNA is TGTGCCAGTAGCCAAGGGACAGCCAGGAATGGCTACACCTTC.

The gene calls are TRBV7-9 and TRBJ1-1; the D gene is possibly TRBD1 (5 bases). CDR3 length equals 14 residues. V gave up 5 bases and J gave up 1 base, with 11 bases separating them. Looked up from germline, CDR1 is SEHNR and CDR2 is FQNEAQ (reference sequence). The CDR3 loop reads CASSTRGGNTEAFF. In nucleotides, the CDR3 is TGTGCCAGCAGCACGAGGGGAGGGAACACTGAAGCTTTCTTT.

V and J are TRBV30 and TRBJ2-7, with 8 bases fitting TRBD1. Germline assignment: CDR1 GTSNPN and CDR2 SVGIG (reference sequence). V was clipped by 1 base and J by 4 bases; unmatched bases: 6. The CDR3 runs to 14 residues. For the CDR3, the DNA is TGTGCCTGGAGTGCTCCGGGACAGGAGTACGAGCAGTACTTC. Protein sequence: CAWSAPGQEYEQYF.

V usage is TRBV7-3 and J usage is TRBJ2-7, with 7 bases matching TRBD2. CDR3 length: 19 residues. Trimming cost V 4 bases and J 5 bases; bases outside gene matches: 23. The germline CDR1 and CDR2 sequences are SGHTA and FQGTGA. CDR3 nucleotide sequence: TGTGCCAGCAGCTCATCCGGGGGGTCGGGTCGACAACCTTCAGACGAGCAGTACTTC. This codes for CASSSSGGSGRQPSDEQYF.

The CDR3 DNA is TGCGCCAGCAGCCCGGACAGACTCACAGATACGCAGTATTTT. Translating gives CASSPDRLTDTQYF. The V gene is TRBV5-1, the J gene TRBJ2-3, with D possibly TRBD1 on 6 matching bases. The V and J ends lost 4 bases and 2 bases respectively, with 11 bases between them. The CDR3 spans 14 residues. CDR1 and CDR2 (germline): SGHRS, YFSETQ.

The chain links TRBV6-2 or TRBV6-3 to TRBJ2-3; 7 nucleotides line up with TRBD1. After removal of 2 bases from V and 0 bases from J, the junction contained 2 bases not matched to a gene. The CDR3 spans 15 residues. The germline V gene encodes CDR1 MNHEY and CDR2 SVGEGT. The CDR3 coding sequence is TGTGCCAGCAGTTACGGGACAGTTAGCACAGATACGCAGTATTTT. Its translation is CASSYGTVSTDTQYF.

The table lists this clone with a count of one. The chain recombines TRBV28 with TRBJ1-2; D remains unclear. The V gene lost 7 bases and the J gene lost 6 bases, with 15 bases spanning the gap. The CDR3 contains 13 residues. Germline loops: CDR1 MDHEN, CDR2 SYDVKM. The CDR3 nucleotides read TGTGCCAGCACTATTCGAGGTAAAAATGGCTACACCTTC. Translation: CASTIRGKNGYTF.

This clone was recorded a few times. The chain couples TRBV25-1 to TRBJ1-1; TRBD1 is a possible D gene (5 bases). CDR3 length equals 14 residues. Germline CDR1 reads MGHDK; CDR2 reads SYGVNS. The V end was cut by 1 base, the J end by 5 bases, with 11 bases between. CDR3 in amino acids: CASSELDSFTEAFF. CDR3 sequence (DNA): TGTGCCAGCAGTGAATTAGACAGTTTTACTGAAGCTTTCTTT.

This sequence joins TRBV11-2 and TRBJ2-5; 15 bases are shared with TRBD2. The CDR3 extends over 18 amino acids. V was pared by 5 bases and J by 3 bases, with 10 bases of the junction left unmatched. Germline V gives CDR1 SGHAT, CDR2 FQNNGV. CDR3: CASSPGTSGGLAKETQYF. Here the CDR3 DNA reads TGTGCCAGCAGCCCAGGGACTAGCGGGGGGCTCGCGAAAGAGACCCAGTACTTC. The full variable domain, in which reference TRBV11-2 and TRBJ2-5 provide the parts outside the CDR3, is EAGVAQSPRYKIIEKRQSVAFWCNPISGHATLYWYQQILGQGPKLLIQFQNNGVVDDSQLPKDRFSAERLKGVDSTLKIQPAKLEDSAVYLCASSPGTSGGLAKETQYFGPGTRLLVL.

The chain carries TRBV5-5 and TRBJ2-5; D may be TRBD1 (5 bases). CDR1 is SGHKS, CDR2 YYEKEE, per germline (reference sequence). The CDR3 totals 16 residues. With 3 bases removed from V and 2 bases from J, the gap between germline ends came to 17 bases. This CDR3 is CASSSPRVGRQETQYF. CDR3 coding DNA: TGTGCCAGCAGCTCGCCCAGGGTTGGTCGGCAAGAGACCCAGTACTTC.

The CDR3 DNA is TGTGCCACCAGTGATCTGACAGGGGGAGGTCAGCCCCAGCATTTT. It specifies CATSDLTGGGQPQHF. The V and J genes are TRBV24-1 and TRBJ1-5, with 9 bases fitting TRBD1. The germline CDR1 and CDR2 sequences are KGHDR and SFDVKD. The CDR3 is 15 residues long. The V gene end was trimmed by 3 bases and the J gene end by 6 bases; junction bases not matched to a gene: 5.

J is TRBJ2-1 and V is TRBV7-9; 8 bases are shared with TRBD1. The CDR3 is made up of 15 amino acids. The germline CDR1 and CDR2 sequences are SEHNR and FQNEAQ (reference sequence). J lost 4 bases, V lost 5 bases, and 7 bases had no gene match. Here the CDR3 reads CASSARGQAYNEQFF. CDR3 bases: TGTGCCAGCAGCGCGAGGGGACAGGCGTACAATGAGCAGTTCTTC.

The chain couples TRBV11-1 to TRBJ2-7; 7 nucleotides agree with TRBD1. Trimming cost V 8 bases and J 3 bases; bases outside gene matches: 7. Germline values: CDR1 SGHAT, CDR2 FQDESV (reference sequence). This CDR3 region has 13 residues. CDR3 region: CASGRQGFYEQYF. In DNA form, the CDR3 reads TGTGCCAGCGGACGACAGGGATTCTACGAGCAGTACTTC.

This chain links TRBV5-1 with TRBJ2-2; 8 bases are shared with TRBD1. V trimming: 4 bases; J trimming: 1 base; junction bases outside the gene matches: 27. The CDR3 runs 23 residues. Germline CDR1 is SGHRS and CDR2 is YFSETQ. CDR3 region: CASSRGVLTAGRGPLLNTGELFF. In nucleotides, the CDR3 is TGCGCCAGCAGCCGCGGGGTCCTCACTGCAGGCAGGGGGCCTCTACTGAACACCGGGGAGCTGTTTTTT.

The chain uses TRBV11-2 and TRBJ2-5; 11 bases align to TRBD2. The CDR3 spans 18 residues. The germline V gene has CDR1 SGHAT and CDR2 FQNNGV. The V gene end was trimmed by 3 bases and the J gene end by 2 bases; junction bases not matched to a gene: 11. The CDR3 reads CASSFIFGTSGPQETQYF. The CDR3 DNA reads TGTGCCAGCAGCTTTATATTCGGGACTAGCGGTCCTCAAGAGACCCAGTACTTC.

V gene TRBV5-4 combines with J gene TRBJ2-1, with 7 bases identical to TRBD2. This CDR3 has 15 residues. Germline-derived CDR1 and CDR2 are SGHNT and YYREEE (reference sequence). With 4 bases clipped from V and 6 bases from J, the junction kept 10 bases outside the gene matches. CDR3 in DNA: TGTGCCAGCAGCCGAGCGGGGAACCCGCTCAATGAGCAGTTCTTC. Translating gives CASSRAGNPLNEQFF.

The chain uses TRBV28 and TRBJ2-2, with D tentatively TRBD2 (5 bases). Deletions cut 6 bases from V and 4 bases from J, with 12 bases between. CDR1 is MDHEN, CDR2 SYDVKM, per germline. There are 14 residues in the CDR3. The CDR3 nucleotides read TGTGCCAGCAGAGTTCGGGAAGTCACCGGGGAGCTGTTTTTT. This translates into CASRVREVTGELFF.

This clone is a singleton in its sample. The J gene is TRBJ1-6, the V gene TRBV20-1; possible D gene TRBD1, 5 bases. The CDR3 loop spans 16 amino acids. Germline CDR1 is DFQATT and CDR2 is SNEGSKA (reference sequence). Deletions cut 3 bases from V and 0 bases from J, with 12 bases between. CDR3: CSASSTESSYNSPLHF. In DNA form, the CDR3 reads TGCAGTGCTAGTTCGACAGAAAGCTCCTATAATTCACCCCTCCACTTT.

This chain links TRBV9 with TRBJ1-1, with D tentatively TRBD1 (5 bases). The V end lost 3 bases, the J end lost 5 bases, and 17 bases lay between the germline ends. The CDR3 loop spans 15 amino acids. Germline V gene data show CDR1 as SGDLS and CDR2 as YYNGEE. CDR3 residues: CASSASPQQGTEAFF. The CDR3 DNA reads TGTGCCAGCAGCGCATCACCCCAGCAGGGAACTGAAGCTTTCTTT.

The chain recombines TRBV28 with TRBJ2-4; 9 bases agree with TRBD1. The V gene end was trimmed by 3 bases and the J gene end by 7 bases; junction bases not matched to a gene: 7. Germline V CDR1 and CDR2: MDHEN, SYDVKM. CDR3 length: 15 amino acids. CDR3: CASSLLGQGGNIQYF. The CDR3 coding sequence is TGTGCCAGCAGTTTGCTGGGACAGGGAGGGAACATTCAGTACTTC.